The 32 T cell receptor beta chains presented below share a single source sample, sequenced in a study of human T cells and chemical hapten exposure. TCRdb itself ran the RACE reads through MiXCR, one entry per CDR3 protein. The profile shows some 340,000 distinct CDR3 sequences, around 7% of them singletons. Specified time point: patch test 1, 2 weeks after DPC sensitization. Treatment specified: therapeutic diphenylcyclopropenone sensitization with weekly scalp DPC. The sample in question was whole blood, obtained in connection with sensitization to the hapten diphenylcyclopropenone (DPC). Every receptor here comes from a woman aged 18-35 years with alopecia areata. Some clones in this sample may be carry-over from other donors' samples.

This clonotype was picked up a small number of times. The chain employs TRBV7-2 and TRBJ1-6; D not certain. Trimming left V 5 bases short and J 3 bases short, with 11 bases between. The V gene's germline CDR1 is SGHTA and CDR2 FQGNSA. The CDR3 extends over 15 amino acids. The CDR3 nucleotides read TGTGCCAGCAGCCGAGGACCGGTCTATAATTCACCCCTCCACTTT. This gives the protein CASSRGPVYNSPLHF. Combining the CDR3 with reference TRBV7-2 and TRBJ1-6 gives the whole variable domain GAGVSQSPSNKVTEKGKDVELRCDPISGHTALYWYRQSLGQGLEFLIYFQGNSAPDKSGLPSDRFSAERTGGSVSTLTIQRTQQEDSAVYLCASSRGPVYNSPLHFGNGTRLTVT.

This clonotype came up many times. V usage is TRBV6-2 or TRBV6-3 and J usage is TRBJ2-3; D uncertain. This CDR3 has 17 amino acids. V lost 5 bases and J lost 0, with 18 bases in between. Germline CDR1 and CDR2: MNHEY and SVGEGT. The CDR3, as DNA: TGTGCCAGCAGTAGCCGACATTGGTACTCTAGCACAGATACGCAGTATTTT. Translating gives CASSSRHWYSSTDTQYF.

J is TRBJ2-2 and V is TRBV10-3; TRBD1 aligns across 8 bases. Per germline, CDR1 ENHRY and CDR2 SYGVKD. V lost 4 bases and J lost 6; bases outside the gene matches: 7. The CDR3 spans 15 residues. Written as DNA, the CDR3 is TGTGCCATCAGTGCCCCGGACAGGGCTCCCGGGGAGCTGTTTTTT. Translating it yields CAISAPDRAPGELFF.

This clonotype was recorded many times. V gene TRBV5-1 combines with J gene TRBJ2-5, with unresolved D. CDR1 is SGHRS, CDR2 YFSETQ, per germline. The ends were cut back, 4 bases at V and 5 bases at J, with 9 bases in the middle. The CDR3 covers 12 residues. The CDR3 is CASSPRMETQYF. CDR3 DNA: TGCGCCAGCAGCCCCCGAATGGAGACCCAGTACTTC.

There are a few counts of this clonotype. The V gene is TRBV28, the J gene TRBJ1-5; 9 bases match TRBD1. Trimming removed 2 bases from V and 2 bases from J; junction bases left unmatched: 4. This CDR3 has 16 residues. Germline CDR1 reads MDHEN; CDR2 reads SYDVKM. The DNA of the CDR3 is TGTGCCAGCAGTTTAACCGACAGGGGGGGCAATCAGCCCCAGCATTTT. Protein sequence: CASSLTDRGGNQPQHF.

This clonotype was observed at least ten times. CDR3 coding DNA: TGCAGCGCCCGAAGCCCTGGGGCCAACGTCCTGACTTTC. This encodes CSARSPGANVLTF. The chain links TRBV29-1 to TRBJ2-6; D remains ambiguous. The V gene's germline CDR1 is SQVTM and CDR2 ANQGSEA. This CDR3 has 13 amino acids. Trimming took off 7 bases at V and 2 bases at J, with 9 bases between the two ends.

The CDR3 nucleotides read TGTGCCATCAAAGGACAGGGGGCAGATACGCAGTATTTT. Translation: CAIKGQGADTQYF. The chain has TRBV10-3 and TRBJ2-3; 10 bases map to TRBD1. J gave up 4 bases and V 7 bases, and 2 bases lay outside the gene matches. The V gene's germline CDR1 is ENHRY and CDR2 SYGVKD. The CDR3 has 13 amino acids.

The CDR3, as DNA: TGTGCCAGCAGCGTATCACTCCCCGGGGAGCTGTTTTTT. Protein: CASSVSLPGELFF. The V call is TRBV9, the J call TRBJ2-2; D is unresolved. The CDR3 runs to 13 residues. Germline CDR1 reads SGDLS; CDR2 reads YYNGEE. V was cut by 1 base and J by 6 bases, with 7 bases left in between.

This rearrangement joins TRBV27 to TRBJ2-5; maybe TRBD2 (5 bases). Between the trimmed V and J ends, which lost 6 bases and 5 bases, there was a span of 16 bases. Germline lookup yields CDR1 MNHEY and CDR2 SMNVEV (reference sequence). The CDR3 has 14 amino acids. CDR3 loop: CASSGTSTAETQYF. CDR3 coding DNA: TGTGCCAGCAGCGGAACTAGTACAGCCGAGACCCAGTACTTC.

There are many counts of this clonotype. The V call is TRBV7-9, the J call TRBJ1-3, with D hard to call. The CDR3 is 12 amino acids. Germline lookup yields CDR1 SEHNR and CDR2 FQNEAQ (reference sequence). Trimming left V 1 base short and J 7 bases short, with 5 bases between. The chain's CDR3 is CASSLGANTIYF. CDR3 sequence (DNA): TGTGCCAGCAGCTTAGGGGCGAACACCATATATTTT.

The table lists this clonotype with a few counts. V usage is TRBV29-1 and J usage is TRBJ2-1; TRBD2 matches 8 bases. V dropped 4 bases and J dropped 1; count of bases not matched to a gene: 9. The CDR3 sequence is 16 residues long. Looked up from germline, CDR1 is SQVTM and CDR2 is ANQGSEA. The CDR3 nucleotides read TGCAGCGTTGCTCGACCCAGCGGGGGTTCCTACAATGAGCAGTTCTTC. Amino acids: CSVARPSGGSYNEQFF.

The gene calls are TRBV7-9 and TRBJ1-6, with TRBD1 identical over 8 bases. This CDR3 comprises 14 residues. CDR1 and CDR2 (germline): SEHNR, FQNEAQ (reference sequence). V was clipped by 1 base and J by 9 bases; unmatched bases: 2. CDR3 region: CASSLGDRGSPLHF. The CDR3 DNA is TGTGCCAGCAGCTTAGGAGACAGGGGTTCACCCCTCCACTTT.

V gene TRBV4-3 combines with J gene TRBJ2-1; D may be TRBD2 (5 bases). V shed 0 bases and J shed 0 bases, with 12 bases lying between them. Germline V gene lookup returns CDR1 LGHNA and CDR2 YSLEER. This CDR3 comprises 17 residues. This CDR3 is CASSQEREQASYNEQFF. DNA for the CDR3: TGCGCCAGCAGCCAAGAAAGGGAGCAGGCCTCCTACAATGAGCAGTTCTTC.

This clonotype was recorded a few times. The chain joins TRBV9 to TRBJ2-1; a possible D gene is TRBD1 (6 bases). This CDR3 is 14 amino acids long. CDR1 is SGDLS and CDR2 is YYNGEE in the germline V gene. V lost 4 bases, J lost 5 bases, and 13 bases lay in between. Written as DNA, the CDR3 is TGTGCCAGCAGCCTGAGGACAGAGAACAATGAGCAGTTCTTC. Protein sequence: CASSLRTENNEQFF.

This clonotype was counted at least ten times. The CDR3 region has the DNA TGTGCCACCAGTGATCTTAGCGGGGGTGAGGGGTTCTCGCAGTATTTT. This sequence encodes CATSDLSGGEGFSQYF. This chain uses TRBV24-1 with TRBJ2-3; 9 nucleotides match TRBD2. V dropped 3 bases and J dropped 10; count of bases not matched to a gene: 13. Germline CDR1 reads KGHDR; CDR2 reads SFDVKD. The CDR3 sequence is 16 residues long.

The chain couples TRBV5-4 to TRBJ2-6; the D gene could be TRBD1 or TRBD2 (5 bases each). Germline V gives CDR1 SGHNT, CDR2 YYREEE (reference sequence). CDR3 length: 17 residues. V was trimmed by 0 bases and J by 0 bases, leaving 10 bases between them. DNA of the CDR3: TGTGCCAGCAGCTTGGGCGGTGGGGGCTCTGGGGCCAACGTCCTGACTTTC. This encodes CASSLGGGGSGANVLTF.

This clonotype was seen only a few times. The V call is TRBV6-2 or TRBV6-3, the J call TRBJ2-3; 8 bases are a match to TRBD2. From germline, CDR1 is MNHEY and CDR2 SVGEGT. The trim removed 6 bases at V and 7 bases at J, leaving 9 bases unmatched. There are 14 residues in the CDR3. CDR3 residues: CASSLGLARYTQYF. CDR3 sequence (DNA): TGTGCCAGCAGCCTTGGACTAGCCAGATATACGCAGTATTTT.

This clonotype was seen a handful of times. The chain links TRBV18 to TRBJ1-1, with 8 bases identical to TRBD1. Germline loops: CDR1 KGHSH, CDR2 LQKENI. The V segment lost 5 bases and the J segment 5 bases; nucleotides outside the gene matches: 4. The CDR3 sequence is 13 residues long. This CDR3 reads CASSSDRETEAFF. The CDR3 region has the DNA TGTGCCAGCTCATCGGACAGGGAAACTGAAGCTTTCTTT.

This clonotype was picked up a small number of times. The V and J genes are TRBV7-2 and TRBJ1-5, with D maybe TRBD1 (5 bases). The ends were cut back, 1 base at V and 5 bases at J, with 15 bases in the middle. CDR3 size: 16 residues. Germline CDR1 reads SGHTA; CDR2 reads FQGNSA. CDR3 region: CASSLGRGVIDQPQHF. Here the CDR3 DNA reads TGTGCCAGCAGCTTAGGAAGGGGAGTGATAGATCAGCCCCAGCATTTT. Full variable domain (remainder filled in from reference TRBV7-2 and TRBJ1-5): GAGVSQSPSNKVTEKGKDVELRCDPISGHTALYWYRQSLGQGLEFLIYFQGNSAPDKSGLPSDRFSAERTGGSVSTLTIQRTQQEDSAVYLCASSLGRGVIDQPQHFGDGTRLSIL.

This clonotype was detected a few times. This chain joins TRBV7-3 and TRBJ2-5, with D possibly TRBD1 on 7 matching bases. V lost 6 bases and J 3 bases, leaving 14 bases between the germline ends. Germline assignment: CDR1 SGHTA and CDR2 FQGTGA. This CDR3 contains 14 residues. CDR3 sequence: CASSSGRGEETQYF. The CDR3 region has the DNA TGTGCCAGCAGTAGCGGCAGGGGGGAAGAGACCCAGTACTTC.

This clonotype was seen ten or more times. CDR3 sequence reads: CASSTGQGNGANVLTF. The CDR3 bases are TGCGCCAGCAGCACGGGACAGGGTAATGGGGCCAACGTCCTGACTTTC. The chain is built from TRBV5-1 and TRBJ2-6, with 9 positions matching TRBD1. Germline V lookup: CDR1 SGHRS, CDR2 YFSETQ. J lost 3 bases, V lost 4 bases, and 5 bases had no gene match. The CDR3 is 16 residues long.

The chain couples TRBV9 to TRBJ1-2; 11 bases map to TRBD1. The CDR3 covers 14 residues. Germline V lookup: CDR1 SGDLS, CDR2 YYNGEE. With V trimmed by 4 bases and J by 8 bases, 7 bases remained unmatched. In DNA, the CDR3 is TGTGCCAGCAGCATCCGGACAGGGGGCGGAGGCTACACCTTC. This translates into CASSIRTGGGGYTF.

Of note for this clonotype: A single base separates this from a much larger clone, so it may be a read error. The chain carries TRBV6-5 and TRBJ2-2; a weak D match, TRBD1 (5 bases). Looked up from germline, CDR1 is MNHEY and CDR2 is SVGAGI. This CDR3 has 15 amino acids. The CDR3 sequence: CVSSYFRVNTGELFF. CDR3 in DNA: TGTGTCAGCAGTTACTTCAGGGTAAACACCGGGGAGCTGTTTTTT.

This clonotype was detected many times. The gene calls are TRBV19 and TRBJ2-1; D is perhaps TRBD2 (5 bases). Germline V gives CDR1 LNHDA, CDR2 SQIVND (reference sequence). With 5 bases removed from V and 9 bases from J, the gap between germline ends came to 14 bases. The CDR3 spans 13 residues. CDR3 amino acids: CASSVGLEGEQFF. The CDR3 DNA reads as TGTGCCAGTAGTGTAGGACTCGAGGGTGAGCAGTTCTTC.

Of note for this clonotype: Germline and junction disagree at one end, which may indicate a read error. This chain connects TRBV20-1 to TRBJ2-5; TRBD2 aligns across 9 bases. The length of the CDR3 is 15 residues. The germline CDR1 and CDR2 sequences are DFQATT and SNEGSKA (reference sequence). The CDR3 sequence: CSASLAGSGQETQNF. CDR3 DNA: TGCAGTGCTAGCCTAGCGGGGTCTGGGCAAGAGACCCAGAACTTC.

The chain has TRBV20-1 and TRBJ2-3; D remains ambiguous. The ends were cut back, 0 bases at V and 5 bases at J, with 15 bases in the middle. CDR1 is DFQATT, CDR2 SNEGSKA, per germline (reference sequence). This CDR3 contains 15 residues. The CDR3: CSARDRRDGQDTQYF. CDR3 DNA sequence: TGCAGTGCTAGAGATCGGCGAGACGGCCAAGATACGCAGTATTTT.

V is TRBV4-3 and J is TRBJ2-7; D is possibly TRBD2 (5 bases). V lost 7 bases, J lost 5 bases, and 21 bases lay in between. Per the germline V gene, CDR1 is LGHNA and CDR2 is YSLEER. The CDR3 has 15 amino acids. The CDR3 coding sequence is TGCGCCAGCAATGGTCGCACAGATTCGAGGGACGAGCAGTACTTC. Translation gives CASNGRTDSRDEQYF.

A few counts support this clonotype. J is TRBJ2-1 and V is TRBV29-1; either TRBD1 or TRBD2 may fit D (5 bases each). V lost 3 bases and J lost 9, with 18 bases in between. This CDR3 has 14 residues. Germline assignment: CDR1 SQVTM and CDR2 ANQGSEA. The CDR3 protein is CSVDREGRGPEQFF. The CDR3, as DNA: TGCAGCGTTGACAGGGAAGGTCGAGGGCCTGAGCAGTTCTTC.

CDR3 amino acids: CASGGPRTEAFF. The CDR3 region has the DNA TGTGCCAGCGGGGGCCCGAGGACTGAAGCTTTCTTT. This sequence joins TRBV2 and TRBJ1-1; possibly TRBD1 for D (6 bases). V dropped 8 bases and J dropped 5 bases, with 12 bases sitting between them. Germline-derived CDR1 and CDR2 are SNHLY and FYNNEI. The CDR3 sequence is 12 residues long.

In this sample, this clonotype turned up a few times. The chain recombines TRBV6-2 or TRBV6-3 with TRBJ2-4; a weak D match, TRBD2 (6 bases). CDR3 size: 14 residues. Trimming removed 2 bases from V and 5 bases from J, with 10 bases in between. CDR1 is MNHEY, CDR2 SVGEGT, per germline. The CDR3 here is CASSYGGSENIQYF. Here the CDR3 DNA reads TGTGCCAGCAGTTACGGAGGGTCCGAAAACATTCAGTACTTC.

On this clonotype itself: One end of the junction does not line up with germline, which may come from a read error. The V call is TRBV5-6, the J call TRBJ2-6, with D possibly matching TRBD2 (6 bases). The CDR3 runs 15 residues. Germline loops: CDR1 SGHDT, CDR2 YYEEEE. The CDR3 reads CASRLEGTGANVLTF. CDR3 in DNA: TGTGCCAGCAGATTGGAGGGGACTGGGGCCAACGTCCTGACTTTC.

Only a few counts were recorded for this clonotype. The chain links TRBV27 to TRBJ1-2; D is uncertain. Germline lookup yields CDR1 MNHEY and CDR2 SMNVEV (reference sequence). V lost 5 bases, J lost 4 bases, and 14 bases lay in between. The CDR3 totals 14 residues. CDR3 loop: CASSEGRLIYGYTF. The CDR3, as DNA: TGTGCCAGCAGTGAAGGACGGCTGATCTATGGCTACACCTTC.